This T cell receptor (beta chain) emerged from a study of human thymus T cells. It was from resections taken during corrective heart surgery that the thymus tissue came. Concerning this clone itself: The antigen is undetermined.

Sequenced by immunoSEQ multiplex PCR; TCRdb stores in-frame clones only, minus some. The data contain roughly 120,000 clones, about 94% of them singletons. General study results and limits: Both thymic and peripheral blood repertoires showed apparently biased V and J usage. What related research reported was that thymic repertoires overlapped highly among unrelated individuals.

Sequenced sample: thymus tissue. This sequence was found in a boy in the first two years of life with a congenital heart defect but otherwise immunologically healthy.

Here the CDR3 reads CASSPPRGFNTEAFF. The CDR3 coding sequence is TGTGCCAGTAGTCCCCCGCGAGGGTTTAACACTGAAGCTTTCTTT. The chain recombines TRBV19 with TRBJ1-1; D gene uncertain. The CDR3 has 15 residues. Germline CDR1 reads LNHDA; CDR2 reads SQIVND (reference sequence). V was pared by 5 bases and J by 2 bases, with 15 bases between.